This T cell receptor (beta chain) is drawn from a study of response to subunit inactivated influenza vaccine (dated by TCRdb to the late 2010s). Regarding the complete study: The study used deep quantitative T cell receptor repertoire profiling to track responses to a trivalent subunit inactivated influenza vaccine.

The method behind the library was RT-PCR. Sequencing took place on an Illumina HiSeq 2500. The public reads were reanalyzed by TCRdb: fastp trimming at Q25, MiXCR alignment, in-frame beta chains only. Duplicate CDR3 protein sequences are folded into a single record with the most common DNA and genes. This sample comprises 800,000 or so distinct CDR3 sequences, 21% of them detected only once. The leading ten clones occupy 10% to 13% of the sample. Overall results and qualifications from the work: The authors proposed that each seasonal influenza vaccination may bring in only a limited number of new T cells.

In this sample, this clonotype turned up many times. What antigen it recognizes has not been identified. The input lacks base qualities; no much larger clone sits a single base away. Reading from cysteine to phenylalanine, the CDR3 counts 11 amino acids. Only the CDR3 region is kept as DNA, spanning 33 bases read in frame from base 1. The junction carries 7 bases between V and J, which are trimmed by 5 bases and 8 bases respectively. This chain is built from TRBV12-3 or TRBV12-4 and TRBJ2-1, with no reliable assignment of the D segment. The receptor was derived from a man over 45 who received an inactivated influenza vaccine. Donor details come from another sample of the same person, matched by shared clones. This sample comprised PBMCs from blood, obtained less than 6 days after vaccination. DNA sequence: TGTGCCAGCAGTCAAGTCTATGAGCAGTTCTTC. Its protein is CASSQVYEQFF.